The 5 T cell receptor beta chains reported below all come from one sample, sequenced in a study of chemoradiotherapy in HPV16-positive cancers. Clones were sequenced by immunoSEQ multiplex PCR, and TCRdb holds only the in-frame ones, with some missing. The data contain tens of thousands of clones, around 89% of them singletons. The material was blood, obtained from a patient who underwent chemoradiotherapy. These receptors all come from a human donor with HPV-associated anogenital cancer.

The gene calls are TRBV28 and TRBJ1-5, with D tentatively TRBD1 (5 bases). Germline lookup yields CDR1 MDHEN and CDR2 SYDVKM. V lost 1 base and J lost 8, with 18 bases in between. This CDR3 has 16 amino acids. CDR3 sequence reads: CASSLSGAGLVEPQHF. CDR3 nucleotides: TGTGCCAGCAGTTTATCCGGGGCCGGGCTCGTGGAGCCCCAGCATTTT. The entire variable domain, with the rest obtained from reference TRBV28 and TRBJ1-5, is as follows: DVKVTQSSRYLVKRTGEKVFLECVQDMDHENMFWYRQDPGLGLRLIYFSYDVKMKEKGDIPEGYSVSREKKERFSLILESASTNQTSMYLCASSLSGAGLVEPQHFGDGTRLSIL.

The CDR3, as DNA: TGCGCCAGCAGCCCCTCCGACAGGGTTTGGAATTCACCCCTCCACTTT. Amino acid sequence: CASSPSDRVWNSPLHF. This rearrangement joins TRBV4-1 to TRBJ1-6, with TRBD1 matching 7 bases. The CDR3 has 16 residues. Trimming cost V 4 bases and J 7 bases; bases outside gene matches: 10. Germline values: CDR1 MGHRA, CDR2 YSYEKL.

The CDR3 region has the DNA TGCGCCAGCAGCTGGACAGGGGCAATAGGTTCTGGAAACACCATATATTTT. As protein: CASSWTGAIGSGNTIYF. The chain carries TRBV5-1 and TRBJ1-3, with 9 bases identical to TRBD1. The ends lost 3 bases at V and 1 base at J; junction bases unmatched: 8. Germline CDR1 and CDR2: SGHRS and YFSETQ. The CDR3 extends over 17 amino acids.

The chain combines TRBV10-2 with TRBJ1-3, with D perhaps TRBD1 (5 bases). Trimming stripped 8 bases from V and 4 bases from J, with 15 bases between. Germline V lookup: CDR1 WSHSY, CDR2 SAAADI. The CDR3 length is 14 residues. This chain's CDR3 is CASARGTDGNTIYF. For the CDR3, the DNA is TGCGCCAGCGCTAGAGGGACGGACGGAAACACCATATATTTT.

This clone has more than one count but fewer than ten. The rearrangement joins TRBV6-4 to TRBJ2-1, with 10 bases lining up with TRBD2. V shed 4 bases and J 0 bases; nucleotides not matched to a gene: 3. CDR1 is MRHNA and CDR2 is SNTAGT in the germline V gene. The CDR3 totals 16 residues. The CDR3 sequence: CASSALAGGSYNEQFF. In nucleotides, the CDR3 is TGTGCCAGCAGTGCCTTAGCGGGAGGCTCCTACAATGAGCAGTTCTTC.